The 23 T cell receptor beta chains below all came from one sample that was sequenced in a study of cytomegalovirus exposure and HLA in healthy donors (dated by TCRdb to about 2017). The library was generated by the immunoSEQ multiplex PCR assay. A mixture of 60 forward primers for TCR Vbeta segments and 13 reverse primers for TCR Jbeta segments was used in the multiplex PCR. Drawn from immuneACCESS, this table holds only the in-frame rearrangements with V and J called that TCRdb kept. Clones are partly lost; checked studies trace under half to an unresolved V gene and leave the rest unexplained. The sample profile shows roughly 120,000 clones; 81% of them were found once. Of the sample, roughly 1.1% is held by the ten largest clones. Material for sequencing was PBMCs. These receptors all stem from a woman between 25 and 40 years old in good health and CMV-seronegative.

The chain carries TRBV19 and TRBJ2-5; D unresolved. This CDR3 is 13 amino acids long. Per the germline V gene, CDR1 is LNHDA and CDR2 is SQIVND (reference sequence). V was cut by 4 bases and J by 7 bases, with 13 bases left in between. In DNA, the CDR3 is TGTGCCAGTAGTAGTTTGGCGGAACGGACCCAGTACTTC. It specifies CASSSLAERTQYF.

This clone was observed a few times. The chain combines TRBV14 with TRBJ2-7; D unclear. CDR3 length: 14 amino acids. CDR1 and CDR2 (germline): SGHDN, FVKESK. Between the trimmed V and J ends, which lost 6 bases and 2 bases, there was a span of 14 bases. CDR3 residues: CASSPQAGPYEQYF. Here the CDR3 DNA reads TGTGCCAGCAGTCCGCAGGCAGGTCCCTACGAGCAGTACTTC.

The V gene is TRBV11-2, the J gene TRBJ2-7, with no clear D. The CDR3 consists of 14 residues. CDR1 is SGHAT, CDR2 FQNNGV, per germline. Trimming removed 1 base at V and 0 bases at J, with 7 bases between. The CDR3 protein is CASSLGQFSYEQYF. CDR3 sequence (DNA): TGTGCCAGCAGCTTAGGCCAGTTCTCCTACGAGCAGTACTTC.

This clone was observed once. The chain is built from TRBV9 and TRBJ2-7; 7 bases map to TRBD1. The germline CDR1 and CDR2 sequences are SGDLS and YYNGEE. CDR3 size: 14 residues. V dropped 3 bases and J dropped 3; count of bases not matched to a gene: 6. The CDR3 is CASSEGTAHYEQYF. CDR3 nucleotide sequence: TGTGCCAGCAGCGAGGGGACAGCCCACTACGAGCAGTACTTC.

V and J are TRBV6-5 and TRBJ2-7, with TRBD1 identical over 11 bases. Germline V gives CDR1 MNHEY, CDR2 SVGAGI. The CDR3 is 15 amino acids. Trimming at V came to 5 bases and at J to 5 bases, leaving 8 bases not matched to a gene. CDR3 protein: CASSRRTGGRNEQYF. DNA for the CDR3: TGTGCCAGCAGTCGAAGGACAGGGGGCCGGAACGAGCAGTACTTC.

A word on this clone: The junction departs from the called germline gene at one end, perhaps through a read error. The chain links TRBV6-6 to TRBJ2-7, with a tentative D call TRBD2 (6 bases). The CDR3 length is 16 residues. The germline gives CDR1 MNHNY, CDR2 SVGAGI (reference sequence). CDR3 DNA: TGTGCCAGCAGCGCCGCCCGACTAGTACCGTCCTACGAGCAGCACTTC. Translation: CASSAARLVPSYEQHF.

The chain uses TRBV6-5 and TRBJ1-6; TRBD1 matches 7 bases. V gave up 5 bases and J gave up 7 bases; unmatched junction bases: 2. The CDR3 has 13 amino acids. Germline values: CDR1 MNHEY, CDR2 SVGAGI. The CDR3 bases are TGTGCCAGCAGTCTACAGGGGAATTCACCCCTCCACTTT. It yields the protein CASSLQGNSPLHF.

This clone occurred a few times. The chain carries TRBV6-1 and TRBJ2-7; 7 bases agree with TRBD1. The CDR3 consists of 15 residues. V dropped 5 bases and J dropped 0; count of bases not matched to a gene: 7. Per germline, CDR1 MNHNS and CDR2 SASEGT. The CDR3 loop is CASSPRDSSSYEQYF. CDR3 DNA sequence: TGTGCCAGCAGTCCCCGGGACAGCAGCTCCTACGAGCAGTACTTC.

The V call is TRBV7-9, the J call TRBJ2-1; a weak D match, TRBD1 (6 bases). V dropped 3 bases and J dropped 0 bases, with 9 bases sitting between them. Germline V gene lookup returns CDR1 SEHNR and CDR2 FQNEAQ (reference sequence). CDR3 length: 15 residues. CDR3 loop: CASSFRGSSYNEQFF. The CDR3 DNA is TGTGCCAGCAGCTTTAGGGGGAGCTCCTACAATGAGCAGTTCTTC.

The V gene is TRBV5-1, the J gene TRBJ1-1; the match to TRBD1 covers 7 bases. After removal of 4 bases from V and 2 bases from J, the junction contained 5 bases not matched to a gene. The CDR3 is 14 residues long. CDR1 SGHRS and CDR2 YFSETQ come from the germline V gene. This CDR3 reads CASSTTGSNTEAFF. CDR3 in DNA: TGCGCCAGCAGCACGACAGGGTCCAACACTGAAGCTTTCTTT.

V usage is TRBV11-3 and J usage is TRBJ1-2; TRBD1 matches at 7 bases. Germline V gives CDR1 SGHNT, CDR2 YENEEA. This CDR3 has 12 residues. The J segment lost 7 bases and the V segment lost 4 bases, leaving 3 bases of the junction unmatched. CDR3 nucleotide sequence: TGTGCCAGCAGCTGGGACAGTTTTGGCTACACCTTC. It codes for CASSWDSFGYTF.

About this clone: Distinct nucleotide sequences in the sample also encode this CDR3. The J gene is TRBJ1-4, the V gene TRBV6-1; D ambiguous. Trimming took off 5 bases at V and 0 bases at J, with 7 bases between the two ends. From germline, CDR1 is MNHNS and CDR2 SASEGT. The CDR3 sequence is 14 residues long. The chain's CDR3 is CASSITATNEKLFF. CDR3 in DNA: TGTGCCAGCAGTATAACAGCAACTAATGAAAAACTGTTTTTT.

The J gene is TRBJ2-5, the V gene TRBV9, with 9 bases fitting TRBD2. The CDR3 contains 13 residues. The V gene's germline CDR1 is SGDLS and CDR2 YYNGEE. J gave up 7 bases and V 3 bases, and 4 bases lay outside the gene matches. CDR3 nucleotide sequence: TGTGCCAGCAGCGGACCGGGACTAGCGACCCAGTACTTC. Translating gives CASSGPGLATQYF.

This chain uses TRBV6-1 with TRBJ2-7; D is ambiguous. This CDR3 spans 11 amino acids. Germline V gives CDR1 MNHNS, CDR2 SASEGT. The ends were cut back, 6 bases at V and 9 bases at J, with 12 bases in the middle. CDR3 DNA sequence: TGTGCCAGCAGCGAAACCAGGCGGCAGTACTTC. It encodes CASSETRRQYF.

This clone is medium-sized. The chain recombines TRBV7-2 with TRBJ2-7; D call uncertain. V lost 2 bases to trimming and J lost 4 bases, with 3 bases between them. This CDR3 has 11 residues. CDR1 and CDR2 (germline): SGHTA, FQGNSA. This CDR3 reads CASSLRYEQYF. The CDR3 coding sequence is TGTGCCAGCAGCTTACGTTACGAGCAGTACTTC.

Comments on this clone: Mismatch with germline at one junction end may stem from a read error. CDR3 nucleotide sequence: TGTTCCAGCAACCTTGAGGTGAACACTGAAGCTTTCTTT. Protein sequence: CSSNLEVNTEAFF. The chain uses TRBV7-9 and TRBJ1-1; D remains ambiguous. CDR1 is SEHNR, CDR2 FQNEAQ, per germline (reference sequence). The CDR3 contains 13 residues. Filled out from reference TRBV7-9 and TRBJ1-1, the complete variable domain reads DTGVSQNPRHKITKRGQNVTFRCDPISEHNRLYWYRQTLGQGPEFLTYFQNEAQLEKSRLLSDRFSAERPKGSFSTLEIQRTEQGDSAMYLCSSNLEVNTEAFFGQGTRLTVV.

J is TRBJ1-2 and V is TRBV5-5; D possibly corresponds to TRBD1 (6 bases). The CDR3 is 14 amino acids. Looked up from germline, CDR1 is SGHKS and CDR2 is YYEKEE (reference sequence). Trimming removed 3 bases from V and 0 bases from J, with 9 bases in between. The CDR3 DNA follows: TGTGCCAGCAGCTGGGGGCAGCCTAACTATGGCTACACCTTC. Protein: CASSWGQPNYGYTF.

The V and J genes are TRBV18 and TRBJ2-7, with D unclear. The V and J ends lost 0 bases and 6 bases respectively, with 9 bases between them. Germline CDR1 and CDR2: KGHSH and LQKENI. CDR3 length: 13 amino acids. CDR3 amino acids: CASSPPPGGEQYF. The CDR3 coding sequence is TGTGCCAGCTCACCACCCCCCGGCGGCGAGCAGTACTTC.

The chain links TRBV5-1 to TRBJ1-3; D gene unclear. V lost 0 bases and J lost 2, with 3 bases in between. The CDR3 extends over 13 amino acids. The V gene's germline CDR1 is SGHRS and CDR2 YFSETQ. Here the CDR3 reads CASSLGPGNTIYF. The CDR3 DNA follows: TGCGCCAGCAGCTTGGGGCCTGGAAACACCATATATTTT.

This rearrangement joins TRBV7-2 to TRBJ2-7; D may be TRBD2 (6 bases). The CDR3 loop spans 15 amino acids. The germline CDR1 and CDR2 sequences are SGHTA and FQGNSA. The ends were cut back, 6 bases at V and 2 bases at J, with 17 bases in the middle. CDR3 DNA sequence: TGTGCCAGCAGTTCAGGGAGGCGTACCCCCTACGAGCAGTACTTC. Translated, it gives CASSSGRRTPYEQYF.

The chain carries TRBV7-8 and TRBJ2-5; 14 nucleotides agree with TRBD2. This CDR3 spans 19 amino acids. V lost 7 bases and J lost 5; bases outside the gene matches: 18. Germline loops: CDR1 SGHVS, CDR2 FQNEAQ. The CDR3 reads CASTPTSGGAWVVVETQYF. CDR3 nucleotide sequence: TGTGCCAGCACCCCGACTAGCGGGGGGGCTTGGGTGGTTGTGGAGACCCAGTACTTC. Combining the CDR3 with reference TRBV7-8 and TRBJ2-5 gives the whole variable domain GAGVSQSPRYKVAKRGQDVALRCDPISGHVSLFWYQQALGQGPEFLTYFQNEAQLDKSGLPSDRFFAERPEGSVSTLKIQRTQQEDSAVYLCASTPTSGGAWVVVETQYFGPGTRLLVL.

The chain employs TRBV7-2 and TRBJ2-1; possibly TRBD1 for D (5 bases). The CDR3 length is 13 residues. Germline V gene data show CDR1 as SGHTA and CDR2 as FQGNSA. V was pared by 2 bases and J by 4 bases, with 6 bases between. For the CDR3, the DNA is TGTGCCAGCAGCTTATCAGGGTACAATGAGCAGTTCTTC. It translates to CASSLSGYNEQFF. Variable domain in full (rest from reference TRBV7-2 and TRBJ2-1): GAGVSQSPSNKVTEKGKDVELRCDPISGHTALYWYRQSLGQGLEFLIYFQGNSAPDKSGLPSDRFSAERTGGSVSTLTIQRTQQEDSAVYLCASSLSGYNEQFFGPGTRLTVL.

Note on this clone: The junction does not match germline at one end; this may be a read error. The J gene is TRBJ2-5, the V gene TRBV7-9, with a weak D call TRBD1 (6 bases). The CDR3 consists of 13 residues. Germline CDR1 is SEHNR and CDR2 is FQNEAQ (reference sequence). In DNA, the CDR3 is TGTTCCAGCAGCCTTAGGGGGACCGGGACCCAGTACTTC. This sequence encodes CSSSLRGTGTQYF. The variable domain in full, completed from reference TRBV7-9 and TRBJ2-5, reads DTGVSQNPRHKITKRGQNVTFRCDPISEHNRLYWYRQTLGQGPEFLTYFQNEAQLEKSRLLSDRFSAERPKGSFSTLEIQRTEQGDSAMYLCSSSLRGTGTQYFGPGTRLLVL.